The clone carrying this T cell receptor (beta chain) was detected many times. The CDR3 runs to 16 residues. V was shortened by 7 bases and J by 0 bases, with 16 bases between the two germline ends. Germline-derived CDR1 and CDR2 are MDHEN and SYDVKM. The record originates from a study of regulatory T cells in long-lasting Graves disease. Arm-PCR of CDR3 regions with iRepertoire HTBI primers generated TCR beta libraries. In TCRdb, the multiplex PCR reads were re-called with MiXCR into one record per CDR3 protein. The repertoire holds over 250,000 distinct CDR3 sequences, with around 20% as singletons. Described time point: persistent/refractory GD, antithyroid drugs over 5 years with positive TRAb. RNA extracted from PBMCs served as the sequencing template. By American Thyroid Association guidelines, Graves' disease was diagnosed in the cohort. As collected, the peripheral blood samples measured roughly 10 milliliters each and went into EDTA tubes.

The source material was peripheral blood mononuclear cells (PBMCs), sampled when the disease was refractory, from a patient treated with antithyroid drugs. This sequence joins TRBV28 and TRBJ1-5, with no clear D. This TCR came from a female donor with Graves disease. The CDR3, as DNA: TGTGCCAGCACCTTAAGTCCAGAGAATAGCAATCAGCCCCAGCATTTT. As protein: CASTLSPENSNQPQHF. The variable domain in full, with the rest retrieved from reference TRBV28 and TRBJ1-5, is DVKVTQSSRYLVKRTGEKVFLECVQDMDHENMFWYRQDPGLGLRLIYFSYDVKMKEKGDIPEGYSVSREKKERFSLILESASTNQTSMYLCASTLSPENSNQPQHFGDGTRLSIL.